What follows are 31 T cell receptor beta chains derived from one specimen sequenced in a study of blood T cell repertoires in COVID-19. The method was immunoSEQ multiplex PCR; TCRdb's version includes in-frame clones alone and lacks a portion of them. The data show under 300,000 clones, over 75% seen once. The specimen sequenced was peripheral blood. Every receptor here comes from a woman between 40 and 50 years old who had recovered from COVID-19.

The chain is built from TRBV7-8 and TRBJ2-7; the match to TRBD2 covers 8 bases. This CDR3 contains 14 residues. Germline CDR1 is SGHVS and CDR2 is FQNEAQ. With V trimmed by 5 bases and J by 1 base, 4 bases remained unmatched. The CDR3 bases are TGTGCCAGCAGCCCCAGCGGGAGTTCCTACGAGCAGTACTTC. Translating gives CASSPSGSSYEQYF.

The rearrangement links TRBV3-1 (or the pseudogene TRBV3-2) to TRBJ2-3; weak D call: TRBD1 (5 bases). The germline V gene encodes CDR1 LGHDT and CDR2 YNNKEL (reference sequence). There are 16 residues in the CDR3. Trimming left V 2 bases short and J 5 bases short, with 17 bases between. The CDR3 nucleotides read TGTGCCAGCAGCCAAAGGGTTAGGGGCAGTGGAGATACGCAGTATTTT. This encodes CASSQRVRGSGDTQYF.

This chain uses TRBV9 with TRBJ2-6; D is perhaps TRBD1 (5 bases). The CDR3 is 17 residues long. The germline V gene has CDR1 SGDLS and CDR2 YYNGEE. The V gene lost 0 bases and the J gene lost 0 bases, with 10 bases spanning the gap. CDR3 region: CASSVGGYSSGANVLTF. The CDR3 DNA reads TGTGCCAGCAGCGTAGGGGGCTACAGCTCTGGGGCCAACGTCCTGACTTTC.

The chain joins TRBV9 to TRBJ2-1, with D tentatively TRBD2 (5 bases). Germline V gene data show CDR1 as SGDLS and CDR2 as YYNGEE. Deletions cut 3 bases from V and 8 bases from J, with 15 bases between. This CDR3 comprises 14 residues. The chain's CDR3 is CASSARVGRDEQFF. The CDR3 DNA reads TGTGCCAGCAGCGCACGGGTAGGGCGGGATGAGCAGTTCTTC.

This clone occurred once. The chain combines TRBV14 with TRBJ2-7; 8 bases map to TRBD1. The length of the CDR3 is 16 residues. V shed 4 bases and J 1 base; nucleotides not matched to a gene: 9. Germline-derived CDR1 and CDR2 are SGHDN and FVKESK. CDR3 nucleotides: TGTGCCAGCAGCCCCCTCGTCGGGACAGGTTCCTACGAGCAGTACTTC. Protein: CASSPLVGTGSYEQYF.

CDR3 in amino acids: CASTRTSGYNEQFF. In DNA, the CDR3 is TGCGCCAGCACACGGACTAGCGGATACAATGAGCAGTTCTTC. The J gene is TRBJ2-1, the V gene TRBV5-1; TRBD2 matches 10 bases. Germline CDR1 SGHRS, CDR2 YFSETQ. The CDR3 has 14 amino acids. The V and J ends lost 6 bases and 4 bases, in that order; junction bases with no gene match: 4.

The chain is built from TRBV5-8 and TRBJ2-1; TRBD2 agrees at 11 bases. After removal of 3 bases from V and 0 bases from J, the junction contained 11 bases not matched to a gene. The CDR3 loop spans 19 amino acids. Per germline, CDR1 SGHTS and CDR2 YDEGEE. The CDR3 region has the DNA TGTGCCAGCAGCTCCCCGGGACTAGCGGTTCCTAGCTCCTACAATGAGCAGTTCTTC. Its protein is CASSSPGLAVPSSYNEQFF.

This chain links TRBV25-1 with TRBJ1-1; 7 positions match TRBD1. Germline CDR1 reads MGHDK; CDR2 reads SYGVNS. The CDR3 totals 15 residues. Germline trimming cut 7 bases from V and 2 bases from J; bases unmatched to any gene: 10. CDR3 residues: CASTRARDSNTEAFF. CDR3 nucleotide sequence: TGTGCCAGCACTCGAGCCCGGGACAGCAACACTGAAGCTTTCTTT.

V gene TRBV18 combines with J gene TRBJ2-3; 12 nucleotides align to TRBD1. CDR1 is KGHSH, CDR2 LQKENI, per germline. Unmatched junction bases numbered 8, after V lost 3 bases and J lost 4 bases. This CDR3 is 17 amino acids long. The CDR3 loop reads CASSPRGQGAGADTQYF. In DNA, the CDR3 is TGTGCCAGCTCACCCAGGGGACAGGGGGCCGGCGCAGATACGCAGTATTTT.

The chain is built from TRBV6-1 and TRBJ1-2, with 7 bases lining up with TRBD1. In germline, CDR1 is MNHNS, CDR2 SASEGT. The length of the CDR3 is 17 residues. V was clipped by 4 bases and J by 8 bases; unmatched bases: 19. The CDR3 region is CASSGTSFVTGNGGYTF. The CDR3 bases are TGTGCCAGCAGTGGAACAAGCTTCGTGACAGGGAACGGCGGCTACACCTTC.

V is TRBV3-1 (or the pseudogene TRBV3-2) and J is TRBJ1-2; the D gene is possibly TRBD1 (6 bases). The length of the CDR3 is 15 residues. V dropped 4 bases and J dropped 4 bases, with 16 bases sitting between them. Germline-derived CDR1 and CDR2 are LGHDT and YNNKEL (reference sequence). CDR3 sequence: CASSRKQGFLYGYTF. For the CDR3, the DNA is TGTGCCAGCAGCCGGAAACAGGGATTCCTCTATGGCTACACCTTC.

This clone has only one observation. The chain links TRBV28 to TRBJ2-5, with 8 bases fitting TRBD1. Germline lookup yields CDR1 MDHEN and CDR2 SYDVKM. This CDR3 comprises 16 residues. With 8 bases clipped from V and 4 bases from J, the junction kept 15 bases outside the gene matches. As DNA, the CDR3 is TGTGCCAGCGGGTGGTCAGGGGGCATGGGAGGAGAGACCCAGTACTTC. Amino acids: CASGWSGGMGGETQYF.

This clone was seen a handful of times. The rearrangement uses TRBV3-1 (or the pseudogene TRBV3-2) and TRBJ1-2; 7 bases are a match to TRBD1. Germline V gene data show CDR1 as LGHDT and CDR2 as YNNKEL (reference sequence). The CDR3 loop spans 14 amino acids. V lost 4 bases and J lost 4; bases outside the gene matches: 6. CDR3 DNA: TGTGCCAGCAGCCCCACCGACAGGGCCTATGGCTACACCTTC. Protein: CASSPTDRAYGYTF.

The DNA for the CDR3 is TGTGCCAGTAGTATGCAGCAGGGACTAGCGGACAATGAGCAGTTCTTC. Amino acid sequence: CASSMQQGLADNEQFF. This chain uses TRBV19 with TRBJ2-1; 11 bases map to TRBD2. V shed 3 bases, J shed 5 bases, and the junction held 6 bases outside the gene matches. Germline CDR1 and CDR2: LNHDA and SQIVND (reference sequence). The CDR3 has 16 amino acids. The entire variable domain, with the rest obtained from reference TRBV19 and TRBJ2-1, is as follows: DGGITQSPKYLFRKEGQNVTLSCEQNLNHDAMYWYRQDPGQGLRLIYYSQIVNDFQKGDIAEGYSVSREKKESFPLTVTSAQKNPTAFYLCASSMQQGLADNEQFFGPGTRLTVL.

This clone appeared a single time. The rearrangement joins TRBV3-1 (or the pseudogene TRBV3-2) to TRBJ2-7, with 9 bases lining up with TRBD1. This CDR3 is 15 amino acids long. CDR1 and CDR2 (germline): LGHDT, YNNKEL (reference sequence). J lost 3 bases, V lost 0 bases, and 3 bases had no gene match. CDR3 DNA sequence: TGTGCCAGCAGCCAAGAAGGGACAGGGATCTACGAGCAGTACTTC. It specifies CASSQEGTGIYEQYF.

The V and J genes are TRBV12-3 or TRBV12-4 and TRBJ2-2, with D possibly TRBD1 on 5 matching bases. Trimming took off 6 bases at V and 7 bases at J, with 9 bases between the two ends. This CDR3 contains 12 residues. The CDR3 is CASSQGVGELFF. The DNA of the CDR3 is TGTGCCAGCAGCCAAGGGGTCGGGGAGCTGTTTTTT.

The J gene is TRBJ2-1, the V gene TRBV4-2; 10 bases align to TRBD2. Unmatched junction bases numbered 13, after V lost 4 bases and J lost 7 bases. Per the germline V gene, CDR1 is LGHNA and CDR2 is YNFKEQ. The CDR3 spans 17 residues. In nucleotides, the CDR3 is TGTGCCAGCAGCCTCCCGACTAGCGGGTTAGAAAAAAATGAGCAGTTCTTC. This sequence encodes CASSLPTSGLEKNEQFF.

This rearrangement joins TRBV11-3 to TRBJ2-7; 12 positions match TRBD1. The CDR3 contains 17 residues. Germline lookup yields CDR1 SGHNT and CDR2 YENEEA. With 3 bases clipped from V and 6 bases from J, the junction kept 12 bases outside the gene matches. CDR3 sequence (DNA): TGTGCCAGCAGCTTGAGCAAGTGGGGACAGGGGGCAGGCGAGCAGTACTTC. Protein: CASSLSKWGQGAGEQYF.

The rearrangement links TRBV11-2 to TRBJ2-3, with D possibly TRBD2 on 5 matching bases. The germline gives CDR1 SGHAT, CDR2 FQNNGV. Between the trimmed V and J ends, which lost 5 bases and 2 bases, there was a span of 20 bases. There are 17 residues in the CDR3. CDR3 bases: TGTGCCAGCAGCGGCCGTGGTTCTGCGGGCCTCACAGATACGCAGTATTTT. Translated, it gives CASSGRGSAGLTDTQYF.

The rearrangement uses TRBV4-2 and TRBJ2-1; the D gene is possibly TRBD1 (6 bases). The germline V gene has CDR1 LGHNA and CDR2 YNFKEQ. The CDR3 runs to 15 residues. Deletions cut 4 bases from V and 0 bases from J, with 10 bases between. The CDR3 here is CASSPGQYSYNEQFF. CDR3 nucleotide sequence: TGTGCCAGCAGCCCGGGACAATACTCCTACAATGAGCAGTTCTTC.

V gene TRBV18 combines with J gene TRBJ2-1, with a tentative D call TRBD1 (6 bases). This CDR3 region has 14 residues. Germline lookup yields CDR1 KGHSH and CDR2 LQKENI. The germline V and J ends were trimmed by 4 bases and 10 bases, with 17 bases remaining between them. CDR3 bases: TGTGCCAGCTCACTGATACAGGGAGCAGGGGAGCAGTTCTTC. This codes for CASSLIQGAGEQFF.

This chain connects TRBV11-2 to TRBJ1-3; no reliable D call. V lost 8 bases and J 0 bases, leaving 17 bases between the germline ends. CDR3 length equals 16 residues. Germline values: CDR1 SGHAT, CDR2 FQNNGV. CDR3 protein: CASSDEGALSGNTIYF. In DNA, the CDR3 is TGTGCCAGCTCGGACGAGGGAGCTCTCTCTGGAAACACCATATATTTT.

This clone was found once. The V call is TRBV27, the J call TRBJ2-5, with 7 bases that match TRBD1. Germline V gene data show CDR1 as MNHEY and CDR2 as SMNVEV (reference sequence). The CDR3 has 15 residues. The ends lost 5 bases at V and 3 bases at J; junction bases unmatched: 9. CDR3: CASSDRDRPKETQYF. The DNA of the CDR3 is TGTGCCAGCAGTGACCGGGACAGACCCAAAGAGACCCAGTACTTC.

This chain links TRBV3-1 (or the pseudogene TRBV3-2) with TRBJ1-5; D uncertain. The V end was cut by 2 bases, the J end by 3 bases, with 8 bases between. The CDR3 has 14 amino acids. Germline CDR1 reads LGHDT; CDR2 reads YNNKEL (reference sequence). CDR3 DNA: TGTGCCAGCAGCCAATCGGGGAACAATCAGCCCCAGCATTTT. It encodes CASSQSGNNQPQHF.

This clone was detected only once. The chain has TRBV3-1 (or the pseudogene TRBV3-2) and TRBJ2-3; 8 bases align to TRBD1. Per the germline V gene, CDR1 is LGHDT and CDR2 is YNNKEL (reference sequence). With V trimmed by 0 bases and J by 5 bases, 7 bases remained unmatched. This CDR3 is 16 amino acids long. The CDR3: CASSQDQGARLDTQYF. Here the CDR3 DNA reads TGTGCCAGCAGCCAAGATCAGGGGGCCCGCTTAGATACGCAGTATTTT.

CDR3 amino acids: CASRGGRGYNEQFF. The DNA of the CDR3 is TGCGCCAGCAGGGGCGGGAGGGGATACAATGAGCAGTTCTTC. The V and J genes are TRBV5-1 and TRBJ2-1, with 9 bases fitting TRBD2. This CDR3 has 14 residues. The J segment lost 4 bases and the V segment lost 5 bases, leaving 4 bases of the junction unmatched. Germline CDR1 and CDR2: SGHRS and YFSETQ.

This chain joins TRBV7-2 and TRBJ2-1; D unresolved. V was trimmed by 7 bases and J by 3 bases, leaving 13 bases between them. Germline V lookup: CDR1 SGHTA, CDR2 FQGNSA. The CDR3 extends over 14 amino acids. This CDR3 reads CASNPVSGYNEQFF. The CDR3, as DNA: TGTGCCAGCAACCCCGTATCGGGCTACAATGAGCAGTTCTTC.

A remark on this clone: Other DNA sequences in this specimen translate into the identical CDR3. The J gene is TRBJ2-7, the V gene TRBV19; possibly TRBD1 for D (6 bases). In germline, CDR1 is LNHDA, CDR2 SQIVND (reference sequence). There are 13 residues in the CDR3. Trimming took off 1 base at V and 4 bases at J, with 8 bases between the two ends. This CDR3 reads CASSIAQGYEQYF. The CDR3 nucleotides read TGTGCCAGTAGTATAGCACAGGGTTACGAGCAGTACTTC.

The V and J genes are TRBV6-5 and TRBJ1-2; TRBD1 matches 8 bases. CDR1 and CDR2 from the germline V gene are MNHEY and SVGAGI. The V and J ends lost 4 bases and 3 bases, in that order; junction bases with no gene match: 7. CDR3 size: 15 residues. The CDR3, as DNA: TGTGCCAGCAGTTCTCCTGGACAGGGCCACTATGGCTACACCTTC. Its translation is CASSSPGQGHYGYTF.

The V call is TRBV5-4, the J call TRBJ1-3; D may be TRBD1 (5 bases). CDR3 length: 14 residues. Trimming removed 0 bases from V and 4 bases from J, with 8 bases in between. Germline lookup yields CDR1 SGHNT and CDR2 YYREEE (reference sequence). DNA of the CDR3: TGTGCCAGCAGCTTGGGGGGGGACGGAAACACCATATATTTT. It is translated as CASSLGGDGNTIYF.

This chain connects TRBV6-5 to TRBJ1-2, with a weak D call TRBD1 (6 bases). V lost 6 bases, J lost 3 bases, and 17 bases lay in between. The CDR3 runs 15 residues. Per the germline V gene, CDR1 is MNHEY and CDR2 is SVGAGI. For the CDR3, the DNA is TGTGCCAGCAGAAAGACAGGAAACTCCCACTATGGCTACACCTTC. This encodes CASRKTGNSHYGYTF.